This T cell receptor beta chain was sequenced during a study of response to subunit inactivated influenza vaccine. Germline CDR1 reads LGHNA; CDR2 reads YSLEER. This CDR3 has 15 amino acids. The V end lost 0 bases, the J end lost 4 bases, and 9 bases lay between the germline ends. Study-wide results and caveats: Every seasonal influenza vaccination brings in few new T cells, the authors suggested.

TCRdb recomputed calls from the RT-PCR reads with MiXCR, one row per CDR3 protein. The data contain about 480,000 distinct CDR3 sequences, 10% to 15% of them singletons. Points on this clonotype: Its target is not known.

The gene calls are TRBV4-3 and TRBJ2-2; no definite D call. Sequences were derived from PBMCs from blood, sampled more than 35 days after vaccination. The TCR sequence derives from a man aged 45 to 65 who received an inactivated influenza vaccine. The CDR3, as DNA: TGCGCCAGCAGCCAAGATTACGGTTTCACCGGGGAGCTGTTTTTT. Its translation is CASSQDYGFTGELFF.